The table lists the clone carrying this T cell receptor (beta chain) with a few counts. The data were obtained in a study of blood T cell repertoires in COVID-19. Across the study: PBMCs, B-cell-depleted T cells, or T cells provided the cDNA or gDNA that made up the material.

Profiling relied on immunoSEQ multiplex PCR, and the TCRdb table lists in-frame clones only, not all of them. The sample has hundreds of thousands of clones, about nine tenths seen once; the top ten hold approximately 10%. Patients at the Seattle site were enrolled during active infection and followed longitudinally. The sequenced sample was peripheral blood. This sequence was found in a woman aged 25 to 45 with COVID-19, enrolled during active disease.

The CDR3 is CASSLQGWGTEAFF. The CDR3 DNA is TGTGCCAGCTCACTACAGGGTTGGGGCACTGAAGCTTTCTTT. The rearrangement joins TRBV18 to TRBJ1-1, with D maybe TRBD1 (6 bases). The CDR3 contains 14 residues. In germline, CDR1 is KGHSH, CDR2 LQKENI. Trimming stripped 4 bases from V and 4 bases from J, with 13 bases between.